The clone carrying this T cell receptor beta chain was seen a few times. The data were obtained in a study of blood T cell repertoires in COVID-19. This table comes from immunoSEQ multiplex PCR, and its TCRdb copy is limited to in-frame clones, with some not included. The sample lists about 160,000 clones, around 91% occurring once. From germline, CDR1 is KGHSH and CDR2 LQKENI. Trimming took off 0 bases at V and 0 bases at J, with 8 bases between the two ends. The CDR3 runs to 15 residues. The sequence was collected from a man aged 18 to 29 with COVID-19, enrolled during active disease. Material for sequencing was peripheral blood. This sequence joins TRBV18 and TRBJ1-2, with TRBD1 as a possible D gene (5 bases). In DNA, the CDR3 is TGTGCCAGCTCACCACCGGACACGTCTAACTATGGCTACACCTTC. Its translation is CASSPPDTSNYGYTF.